The rows below give T cell receptor beta chains drawn from one sample of a study of memory CD4+ T cells and cytomegalovirus serostatus. TCRdb's copy holds only in-frame clones and misses some; the assay was immunoSEQ multiplex PCR. The sample lists approximately 49,000 clones; 60% to 85% were seen once. Sequencing was done on a sample of memory CD4+ T cells from blood. These receptors were taken from an adult in good health and CMV-seronegative. The CDR3 runs from the conserved cysteine through the conserved F or W. Fields, in order: J gene, clone size, V gene, D gene, CDR3 DNA, CDR3 protein. The D gene is left open where the match is weak. Clone size is stated in some rows and not others, as once, few, many or a class when expanded.

J: TRBJ2-5
size: .
V: TRBV7-8
D: TRBD1
DNA: TGTGCCAGCAGCTTAGCAGGGGGCGTGTACCAAGAGACCCAGTACTTC
CDR3: CASSLAGGVYQETQYF

J: TRBJ2-3
size: .
V: TRBV10-3
D: .
DNA: TGTGCCATCAGTGGGGCGGGTGGGGACGAGGGAGATACGCAGTATTTT
CDR3: CAISGAGGDEGDTQYF

J: TRBJ1-2
size: .
V: TRBV6-5
D: .
DNA: TGTGCCAGCAGTTACACGGCCGCGAGTGGCTACACCTTC
CDR3: CASSYTAASGYTF

J: TRBJ2-5
size: .
V: TRBV14
D: .
DNA: TGTGCCAGCAGCCAAGACATCCTAGAGACCCAGTACTTC
CDR3: CASSQDILETQYF

J: TRBJ2-4
size: .
V: TRBV7-9
D: TRBD1
DNA: TGTGCCAGCAGCACGACCGGGACAGCAAACATTCAGTACTTC
CDR3: CASSTTGTANIQYF

J: TRBJ1-5
size: .
V: TRBV2
D: .
DNA: TGTGCCAGCAGCGACCCCTGGGACAATTACAATCAGCCCCAGCATTTT
CDR3: CASSDPWDNYNQPQHF

J: TRBJ2-7
size: .
V: TRBV6-1
D: .
DNA: TGTGCCCCTGTCCGGGGAAGGGGCGAGCAGTACTTC
CDR3: CAPVRGRGEQYF

J: TRBJ1-1
size: .
V: TRBV10-1
D: .
DNA: TGCGCCAGCAGTGAAACAGGGCGTCGCACTGAAGCTTTCTTT
CDR3: CASSETGRRTEAFF

J: TRBJ2-1
size: .
V: TRBV20-1
D: .
DNA: TGCAGTGCTAGAGTGGCCGCGGGGCAGTTCTTC
CDR3: CSARVAAGQFF

J: TRBJ2-3
size: once
V: TRBV7-2
D: .
DNA: TGTGCCAGCAGCGGACCCAGCACAGATACGCAGTATTTT
CDR3: CASSGPSTDTQYF

J: TRBJ1-3
size: .
V: TRBV6-5
D: .
DNA: TGTGCCAGCAGTTACTCGGAGGCCCTAGGAAACACCATATATTTT
CDR3: CASSYSEALGNTIYF

J: TRBJ2-3
size: .
V: TRBV14
D: .
DNA: TGTGCCAGCAGCCCCCCAAACACAGATACGCAGTATTTT
CDR3: CASSPPNTDTQYF

J: TRBJ1-3
size: few
V: TRBV4-2
D: TRBD1
DNA: TGTGCCAGCAGCCAAGAGGTTGTGGGACAGGGCCGAATTAGCTCTGGAAACACCATATATTTT
CDR3: CASSQEVVGQGRISSGNTIYF

J: TRBJ2-1
size: .
V: TRBV4-1
D: .
DNA: TGCGCCAGCAGCCAAGATGGAAATAGCATGCATGAGCAGTTCTTC
CDR3: CASSQDGNSMHEQFF

J: TRBJ2-5
size: .
V: TRBV29-1
D: TRBD1
DNA: TGCAGCGTCGGACAGGGGACCGGACAAGAGACCCAGTACTTC
CDR3: CSVGQGTGQETQYF

J: TRBJ2-3
size: .
V: TRBV29-1
D: .
DNA: TGCAGCGGTGTAGGTTCGGGGTTCAGCACAGATACGCAGTATTTT
CDR3: CSGVGSGFSTDTQYF

J: TRBJ1-4
size: .
V: TRBV5-4
D: .
DNA: TGTGCCAGCAGCTTGGGTGCAACTAATGAAAAACTGTTTTTT
CDR3: CASSLGATNEKLFF

J: TRBJ2-3
size: few
V: TRBV4-3
D: .
DNA: TGCGCCAGCAGCCATTCAGGCCAGGAGGGGACAGATACGCAGTATTTT
CDR3: CASSHSGQEGTDTQYF

J: TRBJ2-2
size: .
V: TRBV7-8
D: .
DNA: TGTGCCAGCAGCCAAGGGGTGGCCGGGGAGCTGTTTTTT
CDR3: CASSQGVAGELFF

J: TRBJ2-6
size: few
V: TRBV9
D: .
DNA: TGTGCCAGCAGCGTAGATCGGGTCTCCTTAGCTGGGGCCAACGTCCTGACTTTC
CDR3: CASSVDRVSLAGANVLTF

J: TRBJ2-4
size: .
V: TRBV19
D: TRBD1
DNA: TGTGCCAGTAGTTTTGGACAGGGGGTGGACATTCAGTACTTC
CDR3: CASSFGQGVDIQYF

J: TRBJ1-3
size: .
V: TRBV9
D: .
DNA: TGTGCCAGCAGCCGGAGGGGGTCTGGAAACACCATATATTTT
CDR3: CASSRRGSGNTIYF

J: TRBJ2-2
size: .
V: TRBV7-2
D: .
DNA: TGTGCCAGCAGCTGGGGGACCTTGAACACCGGGGAGCTGTTTTTT
CDR3: CASSWGTLNTGELFF

J: TRBJ2-7
size: .
V: TRBV18
D: .
DNA: TGTGCCAGCTCACCACCTATAAGCTCCTACGAGCAGTACTTC
CDR3: CASSPPISSYEQYF

J: TRBJ1-3
size: once
V: TRBV19
D: .
DNA: TGTGCCAGTAGTATAGTTGGCTACGCAGCGGGAGGAAACACCATATATTTT
CDR3: CASSIVGYAAGGNTIYF

J: TRBJ2-1
size: .
V: TRBV29-1
D: TRBD1
DNA: TGCAGCGTCGCGGACAGGGTGGGGAATGAGCAGTTCTTC
CDR3: CSVADRVGNEQFF

J: TRBJ2-1
size: once
V: TRBV7-2
D: TRBD2
DNA: TGTGCCAGCAGCTTAATGGAGCTAGCGGGGGGTGAGCAGTTCTTC
CDR3: CASSLMELAGGEQFF

J: TRBJ2-2
size: .
V: TRBV11-3
D: .
DNA: TGTGCCAGCAGCCCCACCGAGACCGGGGAGCTGTTTTTT
CDR3: CASSPTETGELFF

J: TRBJ1-6
size: .
V: TRBV28
D: .
DNA: TGTGCCAGCACATGGGGAGGCCGTCGGTATTCACCCCTCCACTTT
CDR3: CASTWGGRRYSPLHF

J: TRBJ2-5
size: .
V: TRBV7-2
D: .
DNA: TGTGCCAGCAGTCAACCCGGGGCTGAAGAGACCCAGTACTTC
CDR3: CASSQPGAEETQYF

J: TRBJ1-1
size: .
V: TRBV19
D: .
DNA: TGTGCCAGTAGTCCTCGACAGTCTCACACTGAAGCTTTCTTT
CDR3: CASSPRQSHTEAFF

J: TRBJ1-6
size: .
V: TRBV5-5
D: .
DNA: TGTGCCAGCAGCTTGGAGGGGAGCTCCGATTCACCCCTCCACTTT
CDR3: CASSLEGSSDSPLHF

J: TRBJ1-2
size: .
V: TRBV14
D: .
DNA: TGTGCCAGCAGCCAAGTCGCCCGGCGGGCCCACTATGGCTACACCTTC
CDR3: CASSQVARRAHYGYTF

J: TRBJ1-1
size: .
V: TRBV10-3
D: .
DNA: TGTGCCATCAGTGATACCGGAGGGAACACTGAAGCTTTCTTT
CDR3: CAISDTGGNTEAFF

J: TRBJ1-2
size: .
V: TRBV4-2
D: .
DNA: TGTGCCAGCAGCCAAGGGTCGGAGGGCTTCTATGGCTACACCTTC
CDR3: CASSQGSEGFYGYTF

J: TRBJ1-1
size: .
V: TRBV27
D: TRBD1
DNA: TGTGCCAGCAGTTTCACAGGACAGGGGTCCACTGAAGCTTTCTTT
CDR3: CASSFTGQGSTEAFF

J: TRBJ1-3
size: .
V: TRBV7-6
D: .
DNA: TGTGCCAGCAGCTTAGAAGGCAGAATTACTGGAAACACCATATATTTT
CDR3: CASSLEGRITGNTIYF

J: TRBJ2-6
size: .
V: TRBV7-8
D: TRBD2
DNA: TGTGCCAGCAGCTTAGTAGCGGGGGGGCCTTCTAGGGATGGGGCCAACGTCCTGACTTTC
CDR3: CASSLVAGGPSRDGANVLTF

J: TRBJ1-5
size: .
V: TRBV2
D: .
DNA: TGTGCCAGCATACAACACTACAATCAGCCCCAGCATTTT
CDR3: CASIQHYNQPQHF

J: TRBJ2-2
size: .
V: TRBV5-4
D: .
DNA: TGTGCCAGCAGCTTGGCGGGACGGTACACCGGGGAGCTGTTTTTT
CDR3: CASSLAGRYTGELFF